This T cell receptor (beta chain) derives from a study of shared clonotypes between healthy human individuals. TCRdb's copy holds only in-frame clones and misses some; the assay was immunoSEQ multiplex PCR. The sample comprises approximately 2,300,000 clones, just under 95% of which are singletons, and approximately 0.41% rests with the top ten. For this clone: Its antigen remains unidentified.

Findings and limits, study-wide: Shared across a handful of donors were roughly 4.8% of the naive CD4 clonotypes.

Deletions cut 5 bases from V and 5 bases from J, with 22 bases between. This CDR3 has 17 residues. In germline, CDR1 is MDHEN, CDR2 SYDVKM. The receptor was derived from a man between 18 and 29 years old in good health. Some clones in this sample may be carry-over from other donors' samples. V is TRBV28 and J is TRBJ2-1; perhaps D is TRBD1 or TRBD2 (6 bases each). Input material: naive CD4+ T cells from PBMCs. Subset denoted: CD45RA+ positively selected. DNA of the CDR3: TGTGCCAGCAGTCCCTCCTCTTGGGGGGCTAAAGACAATGAGCAGTTCTTC. It translates to CASSPSSWGAKDNEQFF.